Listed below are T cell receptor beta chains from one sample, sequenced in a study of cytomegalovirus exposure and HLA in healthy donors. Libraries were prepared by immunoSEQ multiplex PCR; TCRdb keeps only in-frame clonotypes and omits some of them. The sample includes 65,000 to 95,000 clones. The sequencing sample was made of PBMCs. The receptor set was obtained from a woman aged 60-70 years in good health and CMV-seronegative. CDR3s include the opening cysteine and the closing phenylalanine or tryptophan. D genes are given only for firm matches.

CDR3 protein: CASSYGAGGSHEQYF
CDR3 DNA: TGTGCCAGCAGTTACGGGGCAGGGGGGTCCCACGAGCAGTACTTC
J gene: TRBJ2-7
V gene: TRBV6-5
D gene: NA

CDR3 protein: CASSPSQGYEQYF
CDR3 DNA: TGTGCCAGCAGCCCGTCCCAGGGGTACGAGCAGTACTTC
J gene: TRBJ2-7
V gene: TRBV7-9
D gene: NA

CDR3 protein: CAIRGQENEKLFF
CDR3 DNA: TGTGCCATCAGGGGACAGGAAAATGAAAAACTGTTTTTT
J gene: TRBJ1-4
V gene: TRBV10-3
D gene: TRBD1

CDR3 protein: CASSFRAVNTGELFF
CDR3 DNA: TGTGCCAGCAGCTTTCGAGCGGTCAACACCGGGGAGCTGTTTTTT
J gene: TRBJ2-2
V gene: TRBV13
D gene: NA

CDR3 protein: CATRPGETEAFF
CDR3 DNA: TGTGCCACCAGGCCAGGGGAAACTGAAGCTTTCTTT
J gene: TRBJ1-1
V gene: TRBV15
D gene: NA

CDR3 protein: CASSPGLAGHEQYF
CDR3 DNA: TGTGCCAGCAGCCCGGGACTAGCGGGCCACGAGCAGTACTTC
J gene: TRBJ2-7
V gene: TRBV7-3
D gene: TRBD2

CDR3 protein: CATPRSGVRDSPLHF
CDR3 DNA: TGTGCCACCCCAAGGTCGGGGGTGAGGGATTCACCCCTCCACTTT
J gene: TRBJ1-6
V gene: TRBV6-1
D gene: NA

CDR3 protein: CAAGRESGTDTQYF
CDR3 DNA: TGTGCCGCGGGTAGGGAGAGCGGGACAGATACGCAGTATTTT
J gene: TRBJ2-3
V gene: TRBV6-1
D gene: NA

CDR3 protein: CSVEVGLAGESEQFF
CDR3 DNA: TGCAGCGTTGAGGTCGGGCTAGCGGGAGAAAGTGAGCAGTTCTTC
J gene: TRBJ2-1
V gene: TRBV29-1
D gene: TRBD2

CDR3 protein: CASSWGQGADTQYF
CDR3 DNA: TGTGCCAGCAGCTGGGGACAGGGAGCAGATACGCAGTATTTT
J gene: TRBJ2-3
V gene: TRBV7-2
D gene: TRBD1

CDR3 protein: CASSPGTASTGELFF
CDR3 DNA: TGCGCCAGCAGTCCCGGGACAGCTAGCACCGGGGAGCTGTTTTTT
J gene: TRBJ2-2
V gene: TRBV10-1
D gene: TRBD1

CDR3 protein: CASSQEVSTLSEAFF
CDR3 DNA: TGCGCCAGCAGCCAAGAGGTTTCCACGCTATCTGAAGCTTTCTTT
J gene: TRBJ1-1
V gene: TRBV4-1
D gene: NA

CDR3 protein: CASSYGQGALAEQYF
CDR3 DNA: TGTGCCAGCAGCTATGGACAGGGGGCATTGGCCGAGCAGTACTTC
J gene: TRBJ2-7
V gene: TRBV11-1
D gene: TRBD1

CDR3 protein: CASSKGLAGAAGGDF
CDR3 DNA: TGTGCCAGCAGCAAGGGACTAGCGGGGGCCGCTGGGGGGGACTTC
J gene: TRBJ2-4
V gene: TRBV5-4
D gene: TRBD2

CDR3 protein: CASTPRQDTQYF
CDR3 DNA: TGTGCCAGCACCCCGCGGCAAGATACGCAGTATTTT
J gene: TRBJ2-3
V gene: TRBV6-6
D gene: NA

CDR3 protein: CASSFVMGGGEQFF
CDR3 DNA: TGTGCCAGCAGCTTTGTAATGGGGGGAGGAGAGCAGTTCTTC
J gene: TRBJ2-1
V gene: TRBV7-2
D gene: NA

CDR3 protein: CAWSQGYGPQHF
CDR3 DNA: TGTGCCTGGAGTCAGGGTTACGGGCCCCAGCATTTT
J gene: TRBJ1-5
V gene: TRBV30
D gene: NA

CDR3 protein: CSVVGTGFTDTQYF
CDR3 DNA: TGCAGCGTTGTGGGGACAGGGTTTACAGATACGCAGTATTTT
J gene: TRBJ2-3
V gene: TRBV29-1
D gene: TRBD1